The rows below give T cell receptor beta chains drawn from one sample of a study of T cell responses to AZD1222 COVID-19 vaccine. Clones were read by immunoSEQ multiplex PCR, and TCRdb kept only the in-frame ones, dropping some. The sample holds more than 90,000 clones, around nine tenths seen once. The input for sequencing was peripheral blood, taken 28 days after the second AZD1222 dose. All receptors come from an adult who received the AZD1222 COVID-19 vaccine. CDR3s include the opening cysteine and the closing phenylalanine or tryptophan. Fields, in order: V gene, J gene, D gene, clone size, CDR3 protein, CDR3 DNA. The D gene is left open where the match is weak. Clone size is given for some rows only: seen once, a few or many times, or a class if the clone is expanded.

v_gene: TRBV7-3
j_gene: TRBJ1-2
d_gene: -
abundance: -
CDR3aa: CASSPGTAANYGYTF
CDR3nt: TGTGCCAGCAGCCCCGGGACGGCGGCTAACTATGGCTACACCTTC

v_gene: TRBV30
j_gene: TRBJ1-5
d_gene: -
abundance: once
CDR3aa: CAWSNSVLSPQHF
CDR3nt: TGTGCCTGGAGTAACTCCGTGCTCTCTCCCCAGCATTTT

v_gene: TRBV4-1
j_gene: TRBJ2-1
d_gene: TRBD2
abundance: -
CDR3aa: CASSQDRRLSTSPLENEQFF
CDR3nt: TGCGCCAGCAGCCAAGATAGGAGACTATCGACTAGCCCTCTTGAGAATGAGCAGTTCTTC

v_gene: TRBV7-2
j_gene: TRBJ2-3
d_gene: -
abundance: -
CDR3aa: CASSPRNGVTDTQYF
CDR3nt: TGTGCCAGCAGCCCGCGAAACGGTGTCACAGATACGCAGTATTTT

v_gene: TRBV27
j_gene: TRBJ2-1
d_gene: TRBD2
abundance: -
CDR3aa: CASRAGTTNNEQFF
CDR3nt: TGTGCCAGCAGGGCCGGGACTACTAACAATGAGCAGTTCTTC

v_gene: TRBV11-2
j_gene: TRBJ2-1
d_gene: TRBD2
abundance: once
CDR3aa: CASSFPRGGRADNEQFF
CDR3nt: TGTGCCAGCAGCTTCCCCCGGGGCGGGAGGGCGGACAATGAGCAGTTCTTC

v_gene: TRBV10-3
j_gene: TRBJ1-5
d_gene: -
abundance: -
CDR3aa: CAISLSLTLMSNQPQHF
CDR3nt: TGTGCCATCAGCCTTAGTTTGACCCTTATGAGCAATCAGCCCCAGCATTTT

v_gene: TRBV10-3
j_gene: TRBJ1-1
d_gene: -
abundance: few
CDR3aa: CAIRTVNTEAFF
CDR3nt: TGTGCCATCAGAACGGTAAACACTGAAGCTTTCTTT

v_gene: TRBV30
j_gene: TRBJ1-6
d_gene: -
abundance: -
CDR3aa: CAWVDWGGSPLHF
CDR3nt: TGTGCCTGGGTGGACTGGGGCGGTTCACCCCTCCACTTT

v_gene: TRBV5-5
j_gene: TRBJ2-7
d_gene: -
abundance: -
CDR3aa: CASRLGRTDTYEQYF
CDR3nt: TGTGCCAGCAGGCTTGGACGGACCGACACCTACGAGCAGTACTTC

v_gene: TRBV25-1
j_gene: TRBJ2-6
d_gene: -
abundance: -
CDR3aa: CASSTNGAGANVLTF
CDR3nt: TGTGCCAGCAGCACTAACGGTGCTGGGGCCAACGTCCTGACTTTC

v_gene: TRBV27
j_gene: TRBJ1-4
d_gene: -
abundance: -
CDR3aa: CASSDTGTWGEKLFF
CDR3nt: TGTGCCAGCAGTGACACAGGGACTTGGGGTGAAAAACTGTTTTTT

v_gene: TRBV6-5
j_gene: TRBJ1-6
d_gene: TRBD1
abundance: -
CDR3aa: CASSYIGQGVSPLHF
CDR3nt: TGTGCCAGCAGTTATATAGGACAGGGTGTTTCACCCCTCCACTTT

v_gene: TRBV20-1
j_gene: TRBJ2-6
d_gene: -
abundance: -
CDR3aa: CSASYAGSSGANVLTF
CDR3nt: TGCAGTGCTAGTTACGCAGGGAGCTCTGGGGCCAACGTCCTGACTTTC

v_gene: TRBV5-1
j_gene: TRBJ2-3
d_gene: TRBD2
abundance: -
CDR3aa: CATQEGAGVGTQYF
CDR3nt: TGCGCCACCCAAGAGGGTGCGGGAGTAGGTACGCAGTATTTT

v_gene: TRBV5-1
j_gene: TRBJ2-2
d_gene: TRBD1
abundance: -
CDR3aa: CASSFRTPGQGSTGELFF
CDR3nt: TGCGCCAGCAGCTTTCGTACTCCGGGACAGGGAAGCACCGGGGAGCTGTTTTTT

v_gene: TRBV6-2/TRBV6-3
j_gene: TRBJ2-1
d_gene: TRBD2
abundance: few
CDR3aa: CASSYPRLAEAGNEQFF
CDR3nt: TGTGCCAGCAGTTACCCGAGACTAGCGGAGGCGGGCAATGAGCAGTTCTTC

v_gene: TRBV6-6
j_gene: TRBJ2-7
d_gene: -
abundance: once
CDR3aa: CAKLVPGAGRDYEQYF
CDR3nt: TGTGCCAAACTGGTGCCGGGAGCGGGCCGAGATTACGAGCAGTACTTC

v_gene: TRBV5-1
j_gene: TRBJ1-1
d_gene: TRBD1
abundance: -
CDR3aa: CASSEGQGRPEAFF
CDR3nt: TGCGCCAGCAGCGAGGGACAGGGGAGGCCTGAAGCTTTCTTT

v_gene: TRBV7-2
j_gene: TRBJ1-5
d_gene: TRBD1
abundance: -
CDR3aa: CASSLTGGSNQPQHF
CDR3nt: TGTGCCAGCAGCCTGACAGGGGGCAGCAATCAGCCCCAGCATTTT

v_gene: TRBV27
j_gene: TRBJ1-1
d_gene: -
abundance: -
CDR3aa: CASSKQENTEAFF
CDR3nt: TGTGCCAGCAGTAAACAGGAGAACACTGAAGCTTTCTTT

v_gene: TRBV5-5
j_gene: TRBJ2-7
d_gene: TRBD1
abundance: -
CDR3aa: CASSSRQGYEQYF
CDR3nt: TGTGCCAGCAGCTCTAGACAGGGATACGAGCAGTACTTC

v_gene: TRBV5-8
j_gene: TRBJ2-1
d_gene: -
abundance: -
CDR3aa: CASMVMVHNEQFF
CDR3nt: TGTGCCAGCATGGTGATGGTCCACAATGAGCAGTTCTTC

v_gene: TRBV20-1
j_gene: TRBJ2-1
d_gene: -
abundance: -
CDR3aa: CSASVRNEQFF
CDR3nt: TGCAGTGCTAGTGTCAGGAATGAGCAGTTCTTC

v_gene: TRBV7-2
j_gene: TRBJ2-3
d_gene: -
abundance: -
CDR3aa: CASRRSSRGTDTQYF
CDR3nt: TGTGCCAGCAGACGGTCCTCCAGAGGCACAGATACGCAGTATTTT

v_gene: TRBV7-3
j_gene: TRBJ2-3
d_gene: -
abundance: -
CDR3aa: CASSRVGGGFDTQYF
CDR3nt: TGTGCCAGCAGTCGCGTAGGGGGTGGGTTTGATACGCAGTATTTT

v_gene: TRBV5-1
j_gene: TRBJ1-3
d_gene: -
abundance: -
CDR3aa: CASSLGRTSSGNTIYF
CDR3nt: TGCGCCAGCAGCTTAGGACGGACAAGCTCTGGAAACACCATATATTTT

v_gene: TRBV21-1
j_gene: TRBJ1-2
d_gene: -
abundance: -
CDR3aa: CASSSRQTLRYGYTF
CDR3nt: TGTGCCAGCAGCTCCCGACAGACCCTCCGATATGGCTACACCTTC

v_gene: TRBV6-5
j_gene: TRBJ2-1
d_gene: -
abundance: -
CDR3aa: CASSSQGMQFF
CDR3nt: TGTGCCAGCAGTTCTCAGGGAATGCAGTTCTTC

v_gene: TRBV3-1/TRBV3-2
j_gene: TRBJ2-3
d_gene: TRBD2
abundance: -
CDR3aa: CASSQDRRERDTDTQYF
CDR3nt: TGTGCCAGCAGCCAAGATCGCCGCGAGCGGGACACAGATACGCAGTATTTT

v_gene: TRBV5-1
j_gene: TRBJ2-5
d_gene: -
abundance: once
CDR3aa: CASGEPPAAQYF
CDR3nt: TGCGCCAGCGGTGAGCCCCCGGCGGCCCAGTACTTC

v_gene: TRBV28
j_gene: TRBJ1-6
d_gene: -
abundance: -
CDR3aa: CASRFPGLNSPLHF
CDR3nt: TGTGCCAGCAGATTTCCCGGGCTCAATTCACCCCTCCACTTT

v_gene: TRBV2
j_gene: TRBJ1-5
d_gene: -
abundance: -
CDR3aa: CASSQTASNQPQHF
CDR3nt: TGTGCCAGCAGTCAGACAGCGAGCAATCAGCCCCAGCATTTT

v_gene: TRBV14
j_gene: TRBJ1-6
d_gene: -
abundance: -
CDR3aa: CASSRGGWSPLHF
CDR3nt: TGTGCCAGCAGCCGAGGTGGTTGGTCACCCCTCCACTTT

v_gene: TRBV7-6
j_gene: TRBJ1-5
d_gene: -
abundance: -
CDR3aa: CASSPVGGVNQPQHF
CDR3nt: TGTGCCAGCAGCCCAGTGGGAGGGGTAAATCAGCCCCAGCATTTT

v_gene: TRBV6-7
j_gene: TRBJ2-7
d_gene: TRBD2
abundance: -
CDR3aa: CASSYSFRGRAYEQYF
CDR3nt: TGTGCCAGCAGTTACTCCTTTCGGGGGAGGGCTTACGAGCAGTACTTC

v_gene: TRBV2
j_gene: TRBJ2-7
d_gene: TRBD2
abundance: -
CDR3aa: CASTAPTSGTYEQYF
CDR3nt: TGTGCCAGCACCGCCCCGACTAGCGGGACCTACGAGCAGTACTTC

v_gene: TRBV5-1
j_gene: TRBJ2-3
d_gene: -
abundance: -
CDR3aa: CASSLSGAWADTQYF
CDR3nt: TGCGCCAGCAGCTTGTCAGGGGCTTGGGCAGATACGCAGTATTTT

v_gene: TRBV10-3
j_gene: TRBJ2-2
d_gene: TRBD1
abundance: -
CDR3aa: CAISGQGDWTGELFF
CDR3nt: TGTGCCATCAGTGGACAGGGCGATTGGACCGGGGAGCTGTTTTTT

v_gene: TRBV7-8
j_gene: TRBJ2-1
d_gene: TRBD2
abundance: -
CDR3aa: CLRASGSSYNEQFF
CDR3nt: TGTCTTCGGGCTAGCGGGAGTTCCTACAATGAGCAGTTCTTC

v_gene: TRBV19
j_gene: TRBJ1-5
d_gene: -
abundance: -
CDR3aa: CASSNIYQGISNQPQHF
CDR3nt: TGTGCCAGTAGTAACATATATCAGGGGATCAGCAATCAGCCCCAGCATTTT